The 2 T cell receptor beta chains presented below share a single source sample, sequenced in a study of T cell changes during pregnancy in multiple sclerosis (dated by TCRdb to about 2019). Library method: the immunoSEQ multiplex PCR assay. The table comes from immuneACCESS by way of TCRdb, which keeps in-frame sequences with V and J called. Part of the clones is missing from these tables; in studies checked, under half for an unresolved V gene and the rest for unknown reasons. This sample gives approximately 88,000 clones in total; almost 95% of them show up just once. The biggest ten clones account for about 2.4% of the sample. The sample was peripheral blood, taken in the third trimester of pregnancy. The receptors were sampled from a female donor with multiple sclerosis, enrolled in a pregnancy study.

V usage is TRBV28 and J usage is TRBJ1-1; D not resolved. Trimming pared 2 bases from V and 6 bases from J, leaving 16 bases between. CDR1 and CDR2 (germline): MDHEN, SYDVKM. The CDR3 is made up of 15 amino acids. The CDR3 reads CASSLPGRARPEAFF. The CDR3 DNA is TGTGCCAGCAGTTTACCTGGGAGGGCACGGCCTGAAGCTTTCTTT.

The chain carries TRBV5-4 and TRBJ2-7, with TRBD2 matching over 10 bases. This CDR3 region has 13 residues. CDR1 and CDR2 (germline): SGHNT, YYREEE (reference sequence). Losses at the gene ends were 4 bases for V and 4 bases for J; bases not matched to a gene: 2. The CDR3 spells CASSVAGGYEQYF. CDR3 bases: TGTGCCAGCAGCGTAGCGGGAGGTTACGAGCAGTACTTC.